This T cell receptor (beta chain) is drawn from a study of T cells in Graves' hyperthyroidism and ophthalmopathy. Whole-study findings and limits: Model predictions of ophthalmopathy came a median 6.5 months before onset.

This clonotype was picked up one time. Its target is unknown. A much larger clone differs from this one at a single base, so this may be a read error. It is likely a read error, because the conserved phenylalanine at the end of the CDR3 is missing. Amplified TCR beta CDR3 regions came from RNA transcripts. First-round RT-PCR of the TCR CDR3 relied on the HTBI primer set. Each CDR3 protein gets one entry after TCRdb re-called the multiplex PCR reads with MiXCR. The table records about half a million distinct CDR3 sequences, less than 20% of them present only once. Germline values: CDR1 DFQATT, CDR2 SNEGSKA (reference sequence). CDR3 size: 16 residues. The V end was cut by 0 bases, the J end by 0 bases, with 12 bases between.

The J gene is TRBJ2-1, the V gene TRBV20-1; no reliable D call. The sequenced sample consisted of blood. The receptor's source is a man in his forties or fifties with Graves' ophthalmopathy. CDR3 in amino acids: CSAREALKSSYNEQFS. In DNA form, the CDR3 reads TGCAGTGCTAGAGAAGCACTAAAGAGCTCCTACAATGAGCAGTTCTCC.